Below are 10 T cell receptor beta chains sequenced from a single sample in a study of low-dose radiotherapy and immunotherapy resistance in tumors. Alpha and beta chains were covered, as first-strand cDNA relied on TRAV- and TRBV-specific primers. Using a constant-region primer together with a V-primer adapter, TCRs were subjected to about 20 PCR cycles of amplification. One entry per CDR3 protein results from TCRdb running MiXCR on the reads. The repertoire includes 100,000 or so distinct CDR3 sequences, 20% to 25% of them detected once, and approximately 4% sits in the top ten. The time point: after trial treatment. The treatment here: LDRT plus nivolumab, ipilimumab, low-dose cyclophosphamide and aspirin (RACIN trial). The sequenced sample was PBMCs, obtained after low-dose radiotherapy plus immunotherapy. All receptors come from a male donor with prostate cancer.

The sample holds many counts of this clonotype. The chain couples TRBV7-9 to TRBJ2-1; TRBD2 aligns across 10 bases. The CDR3 has 16 amino acids. V dropped 5 bases and J dropped 7; count of bases not matched to a gene: 11. Germline V gene sequence: CDR1 SEHNR, CDR2 FQNEAQ (reference sequence). CDR3 DNA sequence: TGTGCCAGCAGCGCCCCCCTAGCGGGGGTGGGGAATGAGCAGTTCTTC. Its protein product is CASSAPLAGVGNEQFF. Based on the CDR3 plus reference TRBV7-9 and TRBJ2-1, the full variable domain is DTGVSQNPRHKITKRGQNVTFRCDPISEHNRLYWYRQTLGQGPEFLTYFQNEAQLEKSRLLSDRFSAERPKGSFSTLEIQRTEQGDSAMYLCASSAPLAGVGNEQFFGPGTRLTVL.

The sample holds many counts of this clonotype. The V call is TRBV20-1, the J call TRBJ2-5; no firm D call. V was cut by 5 bases and J by 7 bases, with 11 bases left in between. The CDR3 is 11 amino acids. Germline values: CDR1 DFQATT, CDR2 SNEGSKA (reference sequence). CDR3 DNA sequence: TGCAGTGCTCTCGTTGGACGGACCCAGTACTTC. Its translation is CSALVGRTQYF.

This clonotype showed up many times. The chain has TRBV12-3 or TRBV12-4 and TRBJ1-3; 8 bases align to TRBD1. CDR3 size: 14 residues. The trim removed 8 bases at V and 1 base at J, leaving 4 bases unmatched. The CDR3 is CASSRQGSGNTIYF. Written as DNA, the CDR3 is TGTGCCAGCTCCCGACAGGGGTCTGGAAACACCATATATTTT.

About this clonotype itself: It is likely a read error: a sequence one base away is far more abundant. V usage is TRBV7-2 and J usage is TRBJ2-1; D is unresolved. The V end lost 6 bases, the J end lost 5 bases, and 17 bases lay between the germline ends. This CDR3 comprises 15 residues. Germline CDR1 SGHTA, CDR2 FQGNSA. The CDR3 region has the DNA TGTGCCAGCAGGTTAATACCGGGCCAAAACAATGAGCAGTTCTTC. Its translation: CASRLIPGQNNEQFF.

The table lists this clonotype with many counts. This chain links TRBV2 with TRBJ2-2; TRBD1 aligns across 7 bases. CDR3 length equals 14 residues. V lost 10 bases to trimming and J lost 3 bases; unmatched junction nucleotides: 8. Germline lookup yields CDR1 SNHLY and CDR2 FYNNEI. The CDR3 loop is CATLGGQDTGELFF. The CDR3 bases are TGTGCCACCCTAGGGGGCCAGGACACCGGGGAGCTGTTTTTT.

This clonotype was detected many times. The rearrangement links TRBV20-1 to TRBJ2-3; no definite D call. Germline-derived CDR1 and CDR2 are DFQATT and SNEGSKA (reference sequence). V was trimmed by 8 bases and J by 1 base, leaving 10 bases between them. CDR3 size: 12 residues. CDR3 in DNA: TGCAGTCCGTACTCGGGCACAGATACGCAGTATTTT. It is translated as CSPYSGTDTQYF.

The table lists this clonotype with many counts. The rearrangement uses TRBV5-4 and TRBJ1-3; D not resolved. Trimming stripped 4 bases from V and 4 bases from J, with 6 bases between. The CDR3 covers 12 residues. In germline, CDR1 is SGHNT, CDR2 YYREEE (reference sequence). The CDR3 region is CASSGDGNTIYF. CDR3 coding DNA: TGTGCCAGCAGCGGTGACGGAAACACCATATATTTT.

This clonotype was counted ten times or more. This chain links TRBV12-3 or TRBV12-4 with TRBJ1-2; possible D gene TRBD1, 6 bases. This CDR3 is 13 amino acids long. V was trimmed by 6 bases and J by 8 bases, leaving 16 bases between them. This chain's CDR3 is CASRNTGRVGYTF. In DNA, the CDR3 is TGTGCCAGCAGAAACACAGGGAGAGTGGGCTACACCTTC.

The chain recombines TRBV7-2 with TRBJ2-7; 7 positions agree with TRBD2. The germline V gene encodes CDR1 SGHTA and CDR2 FQGNSA. V shed 1 base, J shed 5 bases, and the junction held 11 bases outside the gene matches. The CDR3 is made up of 16 amino acids. In DNA form, the CDR3 reads TGTGCCAGCAGCTTAGGCCCCGCGGGGGAGTACAACGAGCAGTACTTC. It is translated as CASSLGPAGEYNEQYF.

Remarks on this clonotype: A far bigger clonotype differs at one base, so this is likely a read error. This rearrangement joins TRBV6-6 to TRBJ2-1; TRBD1 might be the D (6 bases). This CDR3 region has 12 residues. The germline V gene encodes CDR1 MNHNY and CDR2 SVGAGI (reference sequence). V was clipped by 7 bases and J by 4 bases, with 8 bases between them. CDR3 bases: TGTGCCAGCACCAGGGGTTACAATGAGCAGTTCTTC. It encodes CASTRGYNEQFF.